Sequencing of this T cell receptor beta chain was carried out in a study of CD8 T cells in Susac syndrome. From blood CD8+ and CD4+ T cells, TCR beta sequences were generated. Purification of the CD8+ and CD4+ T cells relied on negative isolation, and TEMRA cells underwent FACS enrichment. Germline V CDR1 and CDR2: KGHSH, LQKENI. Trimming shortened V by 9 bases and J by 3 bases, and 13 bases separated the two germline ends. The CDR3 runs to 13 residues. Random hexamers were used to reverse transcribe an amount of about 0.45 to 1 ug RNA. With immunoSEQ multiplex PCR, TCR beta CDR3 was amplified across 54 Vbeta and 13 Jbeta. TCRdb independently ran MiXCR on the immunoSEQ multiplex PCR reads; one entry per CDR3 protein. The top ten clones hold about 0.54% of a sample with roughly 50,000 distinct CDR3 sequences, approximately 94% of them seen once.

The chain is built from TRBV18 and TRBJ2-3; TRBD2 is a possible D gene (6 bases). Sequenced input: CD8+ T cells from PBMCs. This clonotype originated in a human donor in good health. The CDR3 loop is CASLRLVTDTQYF. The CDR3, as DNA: TGTGCCAGTCTTCGACTAGTTACAGATACGCAGTATTTT. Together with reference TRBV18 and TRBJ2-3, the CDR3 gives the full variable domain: NAGVMQNPRHLVRRRGQEARLRCSPMKGHSHVYWYRQLPEEGLKFMVYLQKENIIDESGMPKERFSAEFPKEGPSILRIQQVVRGDSAAYFCASLRLVTDTQYFGPGTRLTVL.